The 27 T cell receptor beta chains given below trace back to one sample, sequenced in a study of T-cell reconstitution after alpha-beta-depleted transplantation in children. Preparing the TCRbeta library involved the use of unique molecular identifiers. TCRdb independently ran MiXCR on the PCR reads; one entry per CDR3 protein. The sample includes roughly 500,000 distinct CDR3 sequences, approximately 16% seen only once; the top ten take approximately 3%. The sample consisted of PBMCs from the stem cell graft donor, taken from the stem cell graft. These receptors came from a human donor who donated a stem cell graft to a child with acute lymphoblastic leukemia.

This clonotype has at least ten counts. This chain connects TRBV15 to TRBJ1-5; 8 bases align to TRBD1. The V segment lost 3 bases and the J segment 8 bases; nucleotides outside the gene matches: 6. Germline V gene data show CDR1 as LNHNV and CDR2 as YYDKDF (reference sequence). The CDR3 has 14 amino acids. The CDR3 bases are TGTGCCACCAGCAGGACAGGGGCTACGGAGCCCCAGCATTTT. Its translation is CATSRTGATEPQHF.

This chain uses TRBV15 with TRBJ2-2; D uncertain. The V and J ends lost 6 bases and 1 base respectively, with 12 bases between them. The CDR3 length is 15 residues. From germline, CDR1 is LNHNV and CDR2 YYDKDF (reference sequence). This CDR3 reads CATRSDGLNTGELFF. CDR3 bases: TGTGCCACCAGGTCGGACGGGTTGAACACCGGGGAGCTGTTTTTT.

The rearrangement links TRBV4-2 to TRBJ2-2; TRBD1 aligns across 12 bases. V lost 1 base and J lost 6; bases outside the gene matches: 3. The CDR3 is 16 residues long. Germline V gene data show CDR1 as LGHNA and CDR2 as YNFKEQ. The CDR3 spells CASSQVGTGGAGELFF. CDR3 sequence (DNA): TGTGCCAGCAGCCAAGTTGGGACAGGGGGCGCCGGGGAGCTGTTTTTT.

The genes are TRBV20-1 and TRBJ2-5; possibly TRBD1 or TRBD2 for D (5 bases each). Germline V gene sequence: CDR1 DFQATT, CDR2 SNEGSKA (reference sequence). Trimming left V 6 bases short and J 1 base short, with 12 bases between. The CDR3 spans 13 residues. CDR3 DNA: TGCAGTGCCGACAGCGGTTCCCAAGAGACCCAGTACTTC. Translated, it gives CSADSGSQETQYF.

This clonotype was observed a handful of times. A much larger clone is a single base away; this may be a read error. The chain recombines TRBV27 with TRBJ2-1, with TRBD2 matching 7 bases. Trimming at V came to 4 bases and at J to 3 bases, leaving 3 bases not matched to a gene. The germline gives CDR1 MNHEY, CDR2 SMNVEV (reference sequence). The length of the CDR3 is 14 residues. CDR3 sequence reads: CASSSAGDYNEQFF. CDR3 coding DNA: TGTGCCAGCAGTTCGGCGGGGGACTACAATGAGCAGTTCTTC.

The V and J genes are TRBV21-1 and TRBJ2-5; the table's D call of TRBD2 was not tested on the DNA. TRBV21-1 is an annotated pseudogene. The CDR3 loop spans 17 amino acids. CDR3 sequence (DNA): TGTGCCAGCAGGCGGATTCGGACTAGCGGGAATGCGAAGACCCAGTACTTC. As protein: CASRRIRTSGNAKTQYF.

The chain links TRBV24-1 to TRBJ2-3; the D gene is possibly TRBD2 (7 bases). CDR3 length equals 16 residues. Germline values: CDR1 KGHDR, CDR2 SFDVKD. V lost 5 bases and J lost 0, with 14 bases in between. CDR3 sequence (DNA): TGTGCCACCAGTGGGCGGGGGCGCCTCAGCACAGATACGCAGTATTTT. Translated, it gives CATSGRGRLSTDTQYF.

This clonotype appeared a few times. The J gene is TRBJ2-3, the V gene TRBV7-9; TRBD2 aligns across 7 bases. The germline V gene has CDR1 SEHNR and CDR2 FQNEAQ (reference sequence). V shed 2 bases, J shed 4 bases, and the junction held 9 bases outside the gene matches. CDR3 size: 16 residues. In DNA, the CDR3 is TGTGCCAGCAGCTTAAGGGCGGGAGCCTTGGCAGATACGCAGTATTTT. Translation gives CASSLRAGALADTQYF.

The CDR3 loop reads CAISEGGRSNEKLFF. CDR3 bases: TGTGCCATCAGTGAAGGGGGTCGGTCTAATGAAAAACTGTTTTTT. The J gene is TRBJ1-4, the V gene TRBV10-3; a weak D match, TRBD1 (6 bases). V was clipped by 3 bases and J by 3 bases, with 11 bases between them. Germline loops: CDR1 ENHRY, CDR2 SYGVKD. The CDR3 consists of 15 residues.

The V call is TRBV12-3 or TRBV12-4, the J call TRBJ2-1; TRBD2 matches at 7 bases. Germline trimming cut 6 bases from V and 0 bases from J; bases unmatched to any gene: 8. The CDR3 sequence is 16 residues long. CDR3 bases: TGTGCCAGCAGCCTACCGGGCGGGAGCTCCTACAATGAGCAGTTCTTC. This codes for CASSLPGGSSYNEQFF.

The gene calls are TRBV27 and TRBJ2-1; 9 bases are a match to TRBD2. With V trimmed by 3 bases and J by 6 bases, 6 bases remained unmatched. Germline-derived CDR1 and CDR2 are MNHEY and SMNVEV (reference sequence). This CDR3 is 15 amino acids long. The CDR3 protein is CASSLGPSGTNEQFF. The CDR3 DNA follows: TGTGCCAGCAGTTTGGGTCCTAGCGGGACCAATGAGCAGTTCTTC.

In regard to this clonotype: Mismatch with germline at one junction end may stem from a read error. The J gene is TRBJ2-1, the V gene TRBV11-2, with a tentative D call TRBD1 (5 bases). The CDR3 extends over 14 amino acids. Germline loops: CDR1 SGHAT, CDR2 FQNNGV. CDR3 sequence reads: CASSLDGAFNEQFF. The CDR3 DNA reads as TGTGCCAGCAGCCTAGATGGGGCCTTCAATGAGCAGTTCTTC.

The chain couples TRBV6-6 to TRBJ1-3; no firm D call. The CDR3 contains 13 residues. Germline assignment: CDR1 MNHNY and CDR2 SVGAGI (reference sequence). The V and J ends lost 2 bases and 3 bases respectively, with 5 bases between them. The CDR3 region is CASSYMDGNTIYF. CDR3 coding DNA: TGTGCCAGCAGTTACATGGATGGAAACACCATATATTTT.

The chain uses TRBV7-9 and TRBJ1-1; D may be TRBD1 (6 bases). V was trimmed by 2 bases and J by 3 bases, leaving 13 bases between them. The germline V gene has CDR1 SEHNR and CDR2 FQNEAQ (reference sequence). The CDR3 loop spans 15 amino acids. This chain's CDR3 is CASSLFQGRHTEAFF. For the CDR3, the DNA is TGTGCCAGCAGCTTATTCCAGGGGCGACACACTGAAGCTTTCTTT.

This clonotype was observed a few times. This chain links TRBV7-8 with TRBJ2-7; possibly TRBD2 for D (5 bases). The V and J ends lost 0 bases and 3 bases respectively, with 9 bases between them. The CDR3 has 14 residues. Germline CDR1 reads SGHVS; CDR2 reads FQNEAQ. The CDR3 bases are TGTGCCAGCAGCTTAGCGCCTAGCATCTACGAGCAGTACTTC. It yields the protein CASSLAPSIYEQYF.

This chain uses TRBV12-3 or TRBV12-4 with TRBJ2-4; D perhaps matches TRBD1 (5 bases). Deletions cut 6 bases from V and 8 bases from J, with 17 bases between. The CDR3 length is 14 residues. The CDR3 DNA reads as TGTGCCAGCAGCACACCAGGGTATATGTACATTCAGTACTTC. It translates to CASSTPGYMYIQYF.

This clonotype was seen more than once but under ten times. The genes are TRBV7-9 and TRBJ2-3; no definite D call. CDR1 is SEHNR, CDR2 FQNEAQ, per germline (reference sequence). The CDR3 has 13 amino acids. V lost 2 bases, J lost 5 bases, and 8 bases lay in between. In DNA form, the CDR3 reads TGTGCCAGCAGCTTACTAAGTATAGATACGCAGTATTTT. Its translation: CASSLLSIDTQYF.

The chain couples TRBV20-1 to TRBJ1-4; D ambiguous. The CDR3 has 12 residues. The germline CDR1 and CDR2 sequences are DFQATT and SNEGSKA (reference sequence). V was cut by 0 bases and J by 8 bases, with 7 bases left in between. The CDR3 DNA is TGCAGTGCTAGAGATGGGTTAGAAAAACTGTTTTTT. It specifies CSARDGLEKLFF.

The gene calls are TRBV20-1 and TRBJ2-7, with 11 bases lining up with TRBD1. V was clipped by 0 bases and J by 4 bases; unmatched bases: 8. Germline V gene lookup returns CDR1 DFQATT and CDR2 SNEGSKA (reference sequence). This CDR3 region has 16 residues. CDR3 coding DNA: TGCAGTGCTAGAGACCTAGCGGACAGGGGGCCGTACGAGCAGTACTTC. Encoded protein: CSARDLADRGPYEQYF.

This clonotype was seen only a few times. V is TRBV4-2 and J is TRBJ2-3; no reliable D call. This CDR3 is built from 15 residues. V lost 0 bases and J lost 6, with 13 bases in between. Germline loops: CDR1 LGHNA, CDR2 YNFKEQ. The CDR3 DNA is TGTGCCAGCAGCCAAGATATGGTAGCCGGGGATACGCAGTATTTT. This sequence encodes CASSQDMVAGDTQYF.

A note on this clonotype: Germline and junction disagree at one end, which may indicate a read error. The CDR3 DNA follows: TGTGCCAGCAGGCTGACAGGGAAGAATGCAAAACTGTTTTTT. This encodes CASRLTGKNAKLFF. The V gene is TRBV6-1, the J gene TRBJ1-4, with 7 positions matching TRBD1. CDR3 length: 14 residues. The germline V gene encodes CDR1 MNHNS and CDR2 SASEGT.

This clonotype has a handful of counts. V usage is TRBV14 and J usage is TRBJ2-5, with D hard to call. Per the germline V gene, CDR1 is SGHDN and CDR2 is FVKESK. V was shortened by 1 base and J by 5 bases, with 11 bases between the two germline ends. The CDR3 has 14 residues. CDR3 nucleotides: TGTGCCAGCAGCCAAGTTCCTGGCACGGAGACCCAGTACTTC. Residues: CASSQVPGTETQYF.

The chain uses TRBV10-3 and TRBJ2-5; the match to TRBD2 covers 8 bases. The V gene end was trimmed by 6 bases and the J gene end by 2 bases; junction bases not matched to a gene: 11. The CDR3 is made up of 16 amino acids. The germline CDR1 and CDR2 sequences are ENHRY and SYGVKD. The CDR3: CAISHLSGGLQETQYF. In DNA form, the CDR3 reads TGTGCCATCAGCCACCTTTCGGGAGGGCTTCAAGAGACCCAGTACTTC.

In its sample, this clonotype was seen a few times. V is TRBV5-1 and J is TRBJ2-2, with 13 nucleotides matching TRBD2. The CDR3 has 21 residues. Germline V gene lookup returns CDR1 SGHRS and CDR2 YFSETQ. Losses at the gene ends were 0 bases for V and 6 bases for J; bases not matched to a gene: 17. CDR3 amino acids: CASSLEGGTGGLAGSAGELFF. As DNA, the CDR3 is TGCGCCAGCAGCTTGGAAGGCGGGACAGGGGGACTAGCGGGATCCGCCGGGGAGCTGTTTTTT. The entire variable domain, with the rest obtained from reference TRBV5-1 and TRBJ2-2, is as follows: KAGVTQTPRYLIKTRGQQVTLSCSPISGHRSVSWYQQTPGQGLQFLFEYFSETQRNKGNFPGRFSGRQFSNSRSEMNVSTLELGDSALYLCASSLEGGTGGLAGSAGELFFGEGSRLTVL.

The V call is TRBV18, the J call TRBJ1-2, with TRBD1 matching over 8 bases. The CDR3 totals 14 residues. CDR1 is KGHSH and CDR2 is LQKENI in the germline V gene. The ends lost 3 bases at V and 8 bases at J; junction bases unmatched: 8. The CDR3 loop reads CASSPDRVKPGYTF. The CDR3 DNA reads TGTGCCAGCTCACCGGACAGGGTAAAGCCGGGCTACACCTTC.

Ten or more counts support this clonotype. This rearrangement joins TRBV20-1 to TRBJ2-2; no firm D call. Germline V lookup: CDR1 DFQATT, CDR2 SNEGSKA (reference sequence). This CDR3 region has 13 residues. Deletions cut 0 bases from V and 6 bases from J, with 8 bases between. The CDR3 is CSARDVQAGELFF. CDR3 nucleotides: TGCAGTGCTAGAGATGTGCAAGCCGGGGAGCTGTTTTTT.

J is TRBJ1-3 and V is TRBV10-1; D gene unclear. The germline V gene encodes CDR1 WNHNN and CDR2 SYGVQD (reference sequence). V lost 2 bases to trimming and J lost 9 bases, with 8 bases between them. This CDR3 region has 12 residues. In DNA form, the CDR3 reads TGCGCCAGCAGTGAGAAGTCCGGCACCATATATTTT. It codes for CASSEKSGTIYF.